A single sample gave rise to the 26 T cell receptor beta chains below, sequenced in a study of shared clonotypes between healthy human individuals. Sequenced by immunoSEQ multiplex PCR; TCRdb stores in-frame clones only, minus some. This table has some 2,400,000 clones, around 95% appearing once. Sequencing was done on a sample of naive CD4+ T cells sorted from blood. Documented subset: CD45RA+ positively selected. These receptors were obtained from a man aged 18 to 29 in good health.

The chain couples TRBV5-1 to TRBJ2-5, with a weak D call TRBD1 (5 bases). The germline V gene has CDR1 SGHRS and CDR2 YFSETQ. V lost 3 bases to trimming and J lost 6 bases, with 18 bases between them. CDR3 size: 15 residues. The CDR3 region is CASSYLPGPMQTQYF. The CDR3 nucleotides read TGCGCCAGCAGCTACCTTCCAGGGCCCATGCAGACCCAGTACTTC.

The chain is built from TRBV29-1 and TRBJ2-7; 10 bases fit TRBD2. The junction had 6 bases not matched to a gene; V was cut back by 3 bases and J by 7 bases. CDR3 length: 13 amino acids. In germline, CDR1 is SQVTM, CDR2 ANQGSEA. The DNA of the CDR3 is TGCAGCGTTGAGGCTAGCGGGAGTGGTGAGCAGTACTTC. Amino acid sequence: CSVEASGSGEQYF.

The chain is built from TRBV6-5 and TRBJ2-7; TRBD1 matches 11 bases. Germline-derived CDR1 and CDR2 are MNHEY and SVGAGI. This CDR3 comprises 14 residues. With V trimmed by 5 bases and J by 2 bases, 2 bases remained unmatched. This CDR3 reads CASSKDRGPYEQYF. The CDR3 DNA is TGTGCCAGCAGTAAGGACAGGGGGCCCTACGAGCAGTACTTC.

V gene TRBV11-2 combines with J gene TRBJ2-7; no firm D call. Germline V gene lookup returns CDR1 SGHAT and CDR2 FQNNGV. The germline V and J ends were trimmed by 3 bases and 5 bases, with 11 bases remaining between them. This CDR3 spans 13 amino acids. CDR3: CASSFLIGHEQYF. CDR3 bases: TGTGCCAGCAGCTTTCTTATCGGTCACGAGCAGTACTTC.

V is TRBV2 and J is TRBJ1-6, with TRBD1 matching 8 bases. The V and J ends lost 6 bases and 7 bases, in that order; junction bases with no gene match: 8. CDR3 length: 15 residues. Germline CDR1 SNHLY, CDR2 FYNNEI. The CDR3 nucleotides are TGTGCCAGCAGCCTACAGGGGGAAAGGAATTCACCCCTCCACTTT. This gives the protein CASSLQGERNSPLHF.

This clone was found once. The chain is built from TRBV6-5 and TRBJ2-1; the match to TRBD1 covers 10 bases. V shed 4 bases and J 6 bases; nucleotides not matched to a gene: 3. The germline CDR1 and CDR2 sequences are MNHEY and SVGAGI. CDR3 length: 14 amino acids. The CDR3 coding sequence is TGTGCCAGCAGTTCCGGGACAGGGGTCAATGAGCAGTTCTTC. This codes for CASSSGTGVNEQFF.

This rearrangement joins TRBV11-2 to TRBJ1-5; D is unresolved. The CDR3 consists of 15 residues. With 3 bases removed from V and 2 bases from J, the gap between germline ends came to 11 bases. Germline V lookup: CDR1 SGHAT, CDR2 FQNNGV. The DNA for the CDR3 is TGTGCCAGCAGCTTGGGGAGTGGGGGCAATCAGCCCCAGCATTTT. Its translation is CASSLGSGGNQPQHF.

This chain joins TRBV7-3 and TRBJ2-1; perhaps TRBD1 as D (5 bases). Germline V gene sequence: CDR1 SGHTA, CDR2 FQGTGA. Deletions cut 3 bases from V and 3 bases from J, with 12 bases between. The CDR3 runs 15 residues. CDR3 in amino acids: CASSFEGAFYNEQFF. The CDR3 region has the DNA TGTGCCAGCAGCTTTGAAGGGGCCTTCTACAATGAGCAGTTCTTC. The full variable domain, in which reference TRBV7-3 and TRBJ2-1 provide the parts outside the CDR3, is GAGVSQTPSNKVTEKGKYVELRCDPISGHTALYWYRQSLGQGPEFLIYFQGTGAADDSGLPNDRFFAVRPEGSVSTLKIQRTERGDSAVYLCASSFEGAFYNEQFFGPGTRLTVL.

The V and J genes are TRBV5-4 and TRBJ1-4, with D possibly matching TRBD1 (5 bases). V shed 4 bases and J shed 6 bases, with 19 bases lying between them. CDR3 length equals 16 residues. Germline V gene sequence: CDR1 SGHNT, CDR2 YYREEE (reference sequence). CDR3 DNA: TGTGCCAGCAGCACATCACGGGGCCAGGGACATGAAAAACTGTTTTTT. This encodes CASSTSRGQGHEKLFF.

This rearrangement joins TRBV5-4 to TRBJ2-2; 9 bases match TRBD1. The junction had 3 bases not matched to a gene; V was cut back by 0 bases and J by 3 bases. The CDR3 is 16 amino acids. From germline, CDR1 is SGHNT and CDR2 YYREEE (reference sequence). CDR3 region: CASSLGGTGYTGELFF. The CDR3 DNA follows: TGTGCCAGCAGCTTGGGGGGGACAGGGTACACCGGGGAGCTGTTTTTT.

The V gene is TRBV10-2, the J gene TRBJ2-7; D unresolved. This CDR3 spans 12 amino acids. Trimming shortened V by 3 bases and J by 1 base, and 4 bases separated the two germline ends. Germline V gene data show CDR1 as WSHSY and CDR2 as SAAADI. CDR3 nucleotide sequence: TGCGCCAGCAGTGACAGATCCTACGAGCAGTACTTC. This encodes CASSDRSYEQYF.

This clone was counted once. The J gene is TRBJ2-7, the V gene TRBV10-3; D is uncertain. CDR1 is ENHRY, CDR2 SYGVKD, per germline. Trimming left V 2 bases short and J 7 bases short, with 12 bases between. The CDR3 extends over 13 amino acids. The CDR3 DNA sequence: TGTGCCATCAGTGAGGGCACAGCTGAGGAGCAGTACTTC. Translated: CAISEGTAEEQYF.

V gene TRBV9 combines with J gene TRBJ2-2, with 9 bases that match TRBD1. The V segment lost 7 bases and the J segment 4 bases; nucleotides outside the gene matches: 8. The CDR3 has 15 residues. The germline gives CDR1 SGDLS, CDR2 YYNGEE. As DNA, the CDR3 is TGTGCCAGCGGGGTGGGACAGGGCTCCACCGGGGAGCTGTTTTTT. This sequence encodes CASGVGQGSTGELFF.

The chain uses TRBV9 and TRBJ1-2, with a tentative D call TRBD1 (6 bases). The CDR3 has 14 amino acids. Germline-derived CDR1 and CDR2 are SGDLS and YYNGEE. V gave up 0 bases and J gave up 7 bases, with 13 bases separating them. CDR3 protein: CASSVDSGASGYTF. CDR3 coding DNA: TGTGCCAGCAGCGTAGATTCGGGGGCCTCTGGCTACACCTTC.

For this clone: Relative to the germline gene, one junction end is altered; a read error may explain this. The rearrangement uses TRBV10-3 and TRBJ2-7, with TRBD2 identical over 10 bases. This CDR3 has 15 residues. Germline V gene lookup returns CDR1 ENHRY and CDR2 SYGVKD. The CDR3 loop reads CAISKSFLAGVEQYF. The CDR3 region has the DNA TGTGCCATCAGTAAGTCCTTTCTAGCGGGAGTTGAGCAGTACTTC.

The V and J genes are TRBV2 and TRBJ1-5; D gene unclear. CDR3 size: 15 residues. Trimming removed 4 bases from V and 0 bases from J, with 10 bases in between. CDR1 is SNHLY and CDR2 is FYNNEI in the germline V gene. The CDR3: CASSVWPDSNQPQHF. The CDR3 DNA reads TGTGCCAGCAGTGTTTGGCCCGATAGCAATCAGCCCCAGCATTTT. The whole variable domain, filled in from reference TRBV2 and TRBJ1-5, reads EPEVTQTPSHQVTQMGQEVILRCVPISNHLYFYWYRQILGQKVEFLVSFYNNEISEKSEIFDDQFSVERPDGSNFTLKIRSTKLEDSAMYFCASSVWPDSNQPQHFGDGTRLSIL.

This clone was observed once. The chain combines TRBV7-9 with TRBJ2-7, with 13 positions matching TRBD2. With V trimmed by 3 bases and J by 0 bases, 2 bases remained unmatched. Germline lookup yields CDR1 SEHNR and CDR2 FQNEAQ (reference sequence). CDR3 size: 16 residues. CDR3 residues: CASSFGTSGTSYEQYF. CDR3 bases: TGTGCCAGCAGCTTTGGGACTAGCGGGACCTCCTACGAGCAGTACTTC.

This chain connects TRBV6-6 to TRBJ2-3; 10 bases match TRBD2. The germline V gene encodes CDR1 MNHNY and CDR2 SVGAGI (reference sequence). The CDR3 consists of 15 residues. V trimming: 4 bases; J trimming: 1 base; junction bases outside the gene matches: 2. In DNA, the CDR3 is TGTGCCAGCAGTTTTCTAGCGGGGGGCACAGATACGCAGTATTTT. It is translated as CASSFLAGGTDTQYF.

The chain recombines TRBV29-1 with TRBJ2-3, with D possibly being TRBD2 (6 bases). This CDR3 is 11 amino acids long. V was trimmed by 4 bases and J by 4 bases, leaving 6 bases between them. CDR1 is SQVTM and CDR2 is ANQGSEA in the germline V gene. CDR3 amino acids: CSVGEADTQYF. The CDR3 DNA reads TGCAGCGTTGGGGAGGCAGATACGCAGTATTTT.

Points on this clone: At the DNA level, this CDR3 is encoded by other sequences in the same sample as well. J is TRBJ2-7 and V is TRBV7-2; tentative D call: TRBD1 (5 bases). Trimming removed 1 base from V and 0 bases from J, with 7 bases in between. The CDR3 is made up of 14 amino acids. The germline gives CDR1 SGHTA, CDR2 FQGNSA. This CDR3 reads CASSLDRSSYEQYF. The CDR3 DNA reads as TGTGCCAGCAGCTTAGACAGGAGCTCCTACGAGCAGTACTTC. Looking up the rest from reference TRBV7-2 and TRBJ2-7 gives the full variable domain: GAGVSQSPSNKVTEKGKDVELRCDPISGHTALYWYRQSLGQGLEFLIYFQGNSAPDKSGLPSDRFSAERTGGSVSTLTIQRTQQEDSAVYLCASSLDRSSYEQYFGPGTRLTVT.

This sequence joins TRBV10-3 and TRBJ2-3; 7 nucleotides match TRBD2. Germline V gene sequence: CDR1 ENHRY, CDR2 SYGVKD. This CDR3 has 13 residues. V dropped 4 bases and J dropped 9; count of bases not matched to a gene: 7. CDR3 sequence (DNA): TGTGCCATCAGTGGAGCGGGACCTGGGACGCAGTATTTT. It translates to CAISGAGPGTQYF.

V gene TRBV5-1 combines with J gene TRBJ2-7; TRBD2 matches at 12 bases. CDR1 and CDR2 from the germline V gene are SGHRS and YFSETQ. V gave up 0 bases and J gave up 2 bases; unmatched junction bases: 3. This CDR3 is 16 amino acids long. The CDR3 sequence: CASSLGLAGGPYEQYF. Here the CDR3 DNA reads TGCGCCAGCAGCTTGGGGCTAGCGGGAGGGCCCTACGAGCAGTACTTC.

V gene TRBV7-2 combines with J gene TRBJ1-6, with 10 bases lining up with TRBD1. This CDR3 has 15 residues. The V gene's germline CDR1 is SGHTA and CDR2 FQGNSA. V shed 2 bases, J shed 8 bases, and the junction held 3 bases outside the gene matches. CDR3 sequence reads: CASSLKGQGYSPLHF. Written as DNA, the CDR3 is TGTGCCAGCAGCTTAAAGGGACAGGGGTATTCACCCCTCCACTTT.

V and J are TRBV7-2 and TRBJ2-5, with a weak D call TRBD1 (8 bases). Germline V CDR1 and CDR2: SGHTA, FQGNSA. Trimming shortened V by 3 bases and J by 4 bases, and 12 bases separated the two germline ends. This CDR3 spans 14 amino acids. The CDR3 DNA is TGTGCCAGCAGCTTTAACAGGGGGGGAGAGACCCAGTACTTC. It codes for CASSFNRGGETQYF.

Regarding this clone: Different DNA sequences within this sample yield the same CDR3. The rearrangement joins TRBV11-2 to TRBJ1-1; 7 bases map to TRBD1. The ends lost 5 bases at V and 7 bases at J; junction bases unmatched: 4. Germline loops: CDR1 SGHAT, CDR2 FQNNGV. The CDR3 is 12 amino acids. Written as DNA, the CDR3 is TGTGCCAGCAGCCCCAGGACAGGTGAAGCTTTCTTT. Translated: CASSPRTGEAFF. The full variable domain, with the rest looked up from reference TRBV11-2 and TRBJ1-1, is EAGVAQSPRYKIIEKRQSVAFWCNPISGHATLYWYQQILGQGPKLLIQFQNNGVVDDSQLPKDRFSAERLKGVDSTLKIQPAKLEDSAVYLCASSPRTGEAFFGQGTRLTVV.

Concerning this clone: The sample has other DNA sequences that encode this CDR3 too. The gene calls are TRBV7-9 and TRBJ1-5; D call uncertain. Trimming shortened V by 1 base and J by 4 bases, and 5 bases separated the two germline ends. Germline CDR1 SEHNR, CDR2 FQNEAQ (reference sequence). This CDR3 has 13 residues. CDR3 sequence (DNA): TGTGCCAGCAGCTTAGGACTTAATCAGCCCCAGCATTTT. As protein: CASSLGLNQPQHF.